This passage covers 23 T cell receptor beta chains from one sample sequenced in a study of T cell changes during pregnancy in multiple sclerosis. Clones were sequenced by immunoSEQ multiplex PCR, and TCRdb holds only the in-frame ones, with some missing. The sample yields 70,000 to 95,000 clones, about 93% seen once. The sample was peripheral blood, taken in the first trimester of pregnancy. The receptors here all came from a female donor with multiple sclerosis, enrolled in a pregnancy study.

CDR3 in amino acids: CASSPYSGTSGDTQYF. Here the CDR3 DNA reads TGCGCCAGCAGCCCCTATTCCGGGACTAGCGGGGATACGCAGTATTTT. This chain uses TRBV4-1 with TRBJ2-3, with TRBD2 matching over 12 bases. This CDR3 comprises 16 residues. Trimming took 4 bases from V and 6 from J; bases not matched to a gene: 8. Per germline, CDR1 MGHRA and CDR2 YSYEKL.

The V and J genes are TRBV4-2 and TRBJ2-7; 8 bases are a match to TRBD1. The V segment lost 1 base and the J segment 0 bases; nucleotides outside the gene matches: 8. Germline V CDR1 and CDR2: LGHNA, YNFKEQ. This CDR3 has 17 amino acids. The CDR3 nucleotides are TGTGCCAGCAGCCAAGCGGCGGGACAGGCGAGCTCCTACGAGCAGTACTTC. Translation gives CASSQAAGQASSYEQYF.

The V and J genes are TRBV7-2 and TRBJ1-5; possible D gene TRBD1, 6 bases. Germline CDR1 SGHTA, CDR2 FQGNSA. V lost 2 bases and J lost 4, with 9 bases in between. CDR3 length: 14 residues. Here the CDR3 reads CASSLTGRNQPQHF. Written as DNA, the CDR3 is TGTGCCAGCAGCTTAACAGGGCGTAATCAGCCCCAGCATTTT.

The gene calls are TRBV7-9 and TRBJ1-2, with no clear D. V was shortened by 3 bases and J by 6 bases, with 8 bases between the two germline ends. Germline CDR1 is SEHNR and CDR2 is FQNEAQ (reference sequence). The CDR3 contains 12 residues. Written as DNA, the CDR3 is TGTGCCAGCAGCTTCGAGGGAGATGGCTACACCTTC. This sequence encodes CASSFEGDGYTF.

As concerns this clone: One end of the junction fails to match germline, which may point to a read error. The genes are TRBV27 and TRBJ2-7; 8 bases map to TRBD2. The CDR3 loop spans 14 amino acids. The germline CDR1 and CDR2 sequences are MNHEY and SMNVEV (reference sequence). The CDR3 loop reads CASSISGGWNEQYF. The CDR3 region has the DNA TGTGCCAGCAGTATATCGGGGGGGTGGAACGAGCAGTACTTC.

V gene TRBV7-9 combines with J gene TRBJ1-4, with a tentative D call TRBD1 (5 bases). V lost 3 bases, J lost 8 bases, and 10 bases lay in between. CDR1 is SEHNR, CDR2 FQNEAQ, per germline (reference sequence). The CDR3 consists of 13 residues. CDR3 sequence reads: CASSFGGAEKLFF. CDR3 DNA: TGTGCCAGCAGCTTCGGGGGAGCAGAAAAACTGTTTTTT.

This chain links TRBV10-3 with TRBJ2-7; perhaps TRBD1 as D (6 bases). The germline V and J ends were trimmed by 10 bases and 4 bases, with 17 bases remaining between them. This CDR3 is 13 amino acids long. The germline V gene encodes CDR1 ENHRY and CDR2 SYGVKD. CDR3 in amino acids: CATLKTGIYEQYF. Here the CDR3 DNA reads TGTGCCACCCTGAAGACAGGAATTTACGAGCAGTACTTC.

The chain is built from TRBV25-1 and TRBJ2-3; TRBD2 matches at 7 bases. The J segment lost 0 bases and the V segment lost 5 bases, leaving 5 bases of the junction unmatched. Germline-derived CDR1 and CDR2 are MGHDK and SYGVNS. The CDR3 has 15 residues. This CDR3 reads CASSLGGVSTDTQYF. The CDR3 DNA is TGTGCCAGCAGTCTGGGGGGGGTTAGCACAGATACGCAGTATTTT.

V gene TRBV11-1 combines with J gene TRBJ2-7; D remains ambiguous. Looked up from germline, CDR1 is SGHAT and CDR2 is FQDESV (reference sequence). This CDR3 region has 13 residues. V lost 5 bases to trimming and J lost 2 bases, with 10 bases between them. Written as DNA, the CDR3 is TGTGCCAGCAGCCCAACCCCAGCCTACGAGCAGTACTTC. Its protein is CASSPTPAYEQYF.

V usage is TRBV18 and J usage is TRBJ2-6, with D possibly being TRBD1 (5 bases). The V end was cut by 3 bases, the J end by 0 bases, with 15 bases between. The CDR3 covers 18 residues. Germline lookup yields CDR1 KGHSH and CDR2 LQKENI. The CDR3 protein is CASSPPNRRSSGANVLTF. The CDR3 nucleotides read TGTGCCAGCTCACCCCCCAACAGGCGCAGCTCTGGGGCCAACGTCCTGACTTTC.

The chain recombines TRBV4-2 with TRBJ2-3, with TRBD2 as a possible D gene (7 bases). Trimming cost V 0 bases and J 8 bases, with 18 bases left between them. The CDR3 spans 16 residues. Per germline, CDR1 LGHNA and CDR2 YNFKEQ. CDR3 DNA: TGTGCCAGCAGCCAAGAGGCGGGGGCCAGTCCCCCTACGCAGTATTTT. Amino acid sequence: CASSQEAGASPPTQYF.

The chain recombines TRBV4-2 with TRBJ1-2, with D uncertain. Trimming stripped 0 bases from V and 6 bases from J, with 11 bases between. The CDR3 spans 14 residues. Germline CDR1 and CDR2: LGHNA and YNFKEQ. The CDR3 region has the DNA TGTGCCAGCAGCCAAGATCCCGGGAGGGATGGCTACACCTTC. It specifies CASSQDPGRDGYTF.

The gene calls are TRBV9 and TRBJ2-7; 11 nucleotides align to TRBD1. V gave up 4 bases and J gave up 6 bases; unmatched junction bases: 3. CDR3 length: 13 residues. Germline V CDR1 and CDR2: SGDLS, YYNGEE. In DNA, the CDR3 is TGTGCCAGCAGCTCCGGGACAGGGGGCGAGCAGTACTTC. It yields the protein CASSSGTGGEQYF.

This clone was seen only once. This chain connects TRBV21-1 to TRBJ1-5; TRBD1 reflects the table's D call only, with no check against the DNA. TRBV21-1 is assigned pseudogene status. CDR3 length equals 19 residues. The chain's CDR3 is CASSKNPWQDIDSNQPQHF. For the CDR3, the DNA is TGTGCCAGCAGCAAAAACCCTTGGCAGGACATAGATAGCAATCAGCCCCAGCATTTT.

The count of this clone is one. The V call is TRBV30, the J call TRBJ2-3; 9 bases fit TRBD2. In germline, CDR1 is GTSNPN, CDR2 SVGIG (reference sequence). The CDR3 is 17 amino acids. The V segment lost 4 bases and the J segment 8 bases; nucleotides outside the gene matches: 19. This CDR3 is CAWTEGGGGLAPGTQYF. The CDR3 DNA sequence: TGTGCCTGGACCGAAGGTGGGGGGGGACTAGCCCCGGGTACGCAGTATTTT.

Within the sample, this clone is medium-sized (0.01 to 0.1%). The gene calls are TRBV11-2 and TRBJ1-6; D is unclear. V was pared by 5 bases and J by 6 bases, with 17 bases between. The CDR3 runs 16 residues. Looked up from germline, CDR1 is SGHAT and CDR2 is FQNNGV. The DNA for the CDR3 is TGTGCCAGCAGCGCCATGCTCCGAGCGGCTAATTCACCCCTCCACTTT. The encoded protein is CASSAMLRAANSPLHF. The variable domain in full, completed from reference TRBV11-2 and TRBJ1-6, reads EAGVAQSPRYKIIEKRQSVAFWCNPISGHATLYWYQQILGQGPKLLIQFQNNGVVDDSQLPKDRFSAERLKGVDSTLKIQPAKLEDSAVYLCASSAMLRAANSPLHFGNGTRLTVT.

V and J are TRBV14 and TRBJ2-7, with D possibly being TRBD1 (6 bases). The CDR3 runs to 11 residues. V was cut by 4 bases and J by 8 bases, with 9 bases left in between. From germline, CDR1 is SGHDN and CDR2 FVKESK. CDR3 amino acids: CASSPGVQQYF. The CDR3 region has the DNA TGTGCCAGCAGCCCAGGGGTTCAGCAGTACTTC. The entire variable domain, with the rest obtained from reference TRBV14 and TRBJ2-7, is as follows: EAGVTQFPSHSVIEKGQTVTLRCDPISGHDNLYWYRRVMGKEIKFLLHFVKESKQDESGMPNNRFLAERTGGTYSTLKVQPAELEDSGVYFCASSPGVQQYFGPGTRLTVT.

In its sample, this clone was seen a few times. The chain uses TRBV14 and TRBJ1-1, with unresolved D. The CDR3 runs to 12 residues. Looked up from germline, CDR1 is SGHDN and CDR2 is FVKESK. V was pared by 6 bases and J by 7 bases, with 12 bases between. The CDR3 sequence: CASRSLGGEAFF. CDR3 sequence (DNA): TGTGCCAGCAGGAGCCTAGGCGGTGAAGCTTTCTTT.

The V gene is TRBV29-1, the J gene TRBJ2-5, with 8 bases that match TRBD2. The trim removed 4 bases at V and 2 bases at J, leaving 3 bases unmatched. The CDR3 is 13 residues long. The germline V gene encodes CDR1 SQVTM and CDR2 ANQGSEA. The CDR3 reads CSVVVAGQETQYF. CDR3 coding DNA: TGCAGCGTTGTTGTAGCGGGGCAAGAGACCCAGTACTTC.

This rearrangement joins TRBV4-1 to TRBJ2-1, with D possibly being TRBD2 (5 bases). The length of the CDR3 is 15 residues. Trimming pared 3 bases from V and 1 base from J, leaving 10 bases between. From germline, CDR1 is MGHRA and CDR2 YSYEKL. Here the CDR3 reads CASSQGERSYNEQFF. The CDR3 coding sequence is TGCGCCAGCAGCCAGGGAGAGAGATCCTACAATGAGCAGTTCTTC.

This chain uses TRBV15 with TRBJ2-2; tentative D call: TRBD2 (6 bases). Trimming took 6 bases from V and 5 from J, leaving 10 bases between them. CDR3 size: 13 residues. The germline gives CDR1 LNHNV, CDR2 YYDKDF (reference sequence). The CDR3 loop reads CATRGGRTGELFF. In DNA form, the CDR3 reads TGTGCCACCAGGGGGGGTCGGACCGGGGAGCTGTTTTTT. Drawing the rest from reference TRBV15 and TRBJ2-2, the complete variable domain is DAMVIQNPRYQVTQFGKPVTLSCSQTLNHNVMYWYQQKSSQAPKLLFHYYDKDFNNEADTPDNFQSRRPNTSFCFLDIRSPGLGDTAMYLCATRGGRTGELFFGEGSRLTVL.

This chain joins TRBV5-4 and TRBJ2-5; D uncertain. Trimming took 5 bases from V and 2 from J, leaving 16 bases between them. The V gene's germline CDR1 is SGHNT and CDR2 YYREEE (reference sequence). This CDR3 has 15 amino acids. CDR3 residues: CASSFAASTQETQYF. CDR3 in DNA: TGTGCCAGCAGTTTTGCTGCGTCTACTCAAGAGACCCAGTACTTC. Looking up the rest from reference TRBV5-4 and TRBJ2-5 gives the full variable domain: ETGVTQSPTHLIKTRGQQVTLRCSSQSGHNTVSWYQQALGQGPQFIFQYYREEENGRGNFPPRFSGLQFPNYSSELNVNALELDDSALYLCASSFAASTQETQYFGPGTRLLVL.

V is TRBV7-9 and J is TRBJ1-6, with 7 bases matching TRBD1. Germline V CDR1 and CDR2: SEHNR, FQNEAQ (reference sequence). The CDR3 covers 16 residues. The ends lost 0 bases at V and 6 bases at J; junction bases unmatched: 5. The CDR3 sequence is CASSLAYRGSNSPLHF. As DNA, the CDR3 is TGTGCCAGCAGCTTAGCGTACAGGGGCTCTAATTCACCCCTCCACTTT.